The 22 T cell receptor beta chains below were found in one sample sequenced in a study of OX40 agonist ivuxolimab in advanced cancers. Measured with immunoSEQ multiplex PCR; TCRdb has only the in-frame clones, and not every one. This sample carries approximately 60,000 clones, almost 95% of them seen once, and the ten largest clones take about 19%. The specimen comprised CD4+ or CD8+ T cells sorted from blood, sampled in a trial of the OX40 agonist ivuxolimab. The receptors stem from an adult with an advanced solid tumor such as melanoma, head and neck, liver or kidney cancer.

The chain uses TRBV4-2 and TRBJ2-1, with TRBD1 identical over 9 bases. Germline V CDR1 and CDR2: LGHNA, YNFKEQ. The CDR3 extends over 19 amino acids. V shed 3 bases and J 5 bases; nucleotides not matched to a gene: 17. CDR3 DNA sequence: TGTGCCAGCAGCCAGAACGGACAGGGGCTCAGCGGGCCGCACAATGAGCAGTTCTTC. Its protein is CASSQNGQGLSGPHNEQFF.

The genes are TRBV7-2 and TRBJ2-1, with 14 positions matching TRBD2. The CDR3 loop spans 15 amino acids. Losses at the gene ends were 5 bases for V and 4 bases for J; bases not matched to a gene: 1. CDR1 SGHTA and CDR2 FQGNSA come from the germline V gene. In DNA form, the CDR3 reads TGTGCCAGCAGCGGACTAGCGGGAGGTTACAATGAGCAGTTCTTC. Amino acid sequence: CASSGLAGGYNEQFF.

The chain recombines TRBV29-1 with TRBJ2-5; D is possibly TRBD1 (6 bases). Germline CDR1 and CDR2: SQVTM and ANQGSEA. CDR3 size: 16 residues. V was trimmed by 7 bases and J by 1 base, leaving 22 bases between them. The CDR3, as DNA: TGCAGCGACGGACAGATTCGGGCCTTTGGCCAAGAGACCCAGTACTTC. Translation gives CSDGQIRAFGQETQYF.

The rearrangement uses TRBV28 and TRBJ1-5, with a possible D match to TRBD1 (5 bases). CDR1 is MDHEN and CDR2 is SYDVKM in the germline V gene. Trimming shortened V by 6 bases and J by 2 bases, and 14 bases separated the two germline ends. The CDR3 is 15 amino acids. CDR3 bases: TGTGCCAGCAGCTGGGACCTTGGGGGCAATCAGCCCCAGCATTTT. It specifies CASSWDLGGNQPQHF.

The chain uses TRBV30 and TRBJ2-1; 7 bases align to TRBD2. V was pared by 4 bases and J by 0 bases, with 6 bases of the junction left unmatched. From germline, CDR1 is GTSNPN and CDR2 SVGIG (reference sequence). This CDR3 spans 15 amino acids. The CDR3 sequence: CAWTGGRSSYNEQFF. The CDR3 DNA reads as TGTGCCTGGACGGGAGGCCGAAGCTCCTACAATGAGCAGTTCTTC.

The V gene is TRBV7-6, the J gene TRBJ2-1, with D possibly TRBD1 on 6 matching bases. The ends were cut back, 5 bases at V and 2 bases at J, with 13 bases in the middle. Germline CDR1 SGHVS, CDR2 FNYEAQ. This CDR3 spans 15 amino acids. The CDR3 loop is CASSLSGEPYNEQFF. DNA of the CDR3: TGTGCCAGCAGCCTCTCAGGGGAACCCTACAATGAGCAGTTCTTC.

This CDR3 is CASSVVSSGVDTQYF. In DNA, the CDR3 is TGTGCCAGCAGCGTAGTGTCTAGCGGGGTAGATACGCAGTATTTT. The chain links TRBV9 to TRBJ2-3, with 9 positions matching TRBD2. The length of the CDR3 is 15 residues. V shed 0 bases and J 5 bases; nucleotides not matched to a gene: 4. Germline CDR1 and CDR2: SGDLS and YYNGEE.

The V and J genes are TRBV28 and TRBJ2-2, with a weak D call TRBD1 (6 bases). The germline V gene encodes CDR1 MDHEN and CDR2 SYDVKM. CDR3 length equals 16 residues. Trimming pared 3 bases from V and 2 bases from J, leaving 13 bases between. The CDR3 sequence is CASSFFQGRNTGELFF. DNA for the CDR3: TGTGCCAGCAGTTTTTTCCAGGGGCGAAACACCGGGGAGCTGTTTTTT. The variable domain in full, completed from reference TRBV28 and TRBJ2-2, reads DVKVTQSSRYLVKRTGEKVFLECVQDMDHENMFWYRQDPGLGLRLIYFSYDVKMKEKGDIPEGYSVSREKKERFSLILESASTNQTSMYLCASSFFQGRNTGELFFGEGSRLTVL.

In nucleotides, the CDR3 is TGTGCCAGCAACCCCTGGGGGAGTCGCACAGATACGCAGTATTTT. It is translated as CASNPWGSRTDTQYF. The chain has TRBV9 and TRBJ2-3; D is perhaps TRBD1 or TRBD2 (5 bases each). Per the germline V gene, CDR1 is SGDLS and CDR2 is YYNGEE. This CDR3 is built from 15 residues. V lost 6 bases, J lost 1 base, and 15 bases lay in between.

The gene calls are TRBV14 and TRBJ1-2; a weak D match, TRBD1 (5 bases). The ends were cut back, 3 bases at V and 1 base at J, with 15 bases in the middle. The V gene's germline CDR1 is SGHDN and CDR2 FVKESK. CDR3 length: 16 amino acids. CDR3 protein: CASSQGGYIDNYGYTF. The CDR3 nucleotides read TGTGCCAGCAGCCAGGGGGGATACATCGATAACTATGGCTACACCTTC.

J is TRBJ2-1 and V is TRBV29-1; TRBD2 matches 14 bases. Germline CDR1 reads SQVTM; CDR2 reads ANQGSEA. The ends lost 4 bases at V and 3 bases at J; junction bases unmatched: 5. The CDR3 extends over 16 amino acids. DNA for the CDR3: TGCAGCGTTGGAGGCGGGACTAGCGGGGGCTACAATGAGCAGTTCTTC. Translated: CSVGGGTSGGYNEQFF.

As to this clone: Other DNA sequences in this sample translate to the same CDR3. The chain combines TRBV7-2 with TRBJ1-5; possible D gene TRBD1, 5 bases. The CDR3 consists of 15 residues. Germline V gives CDR1 SGHTA, CDR2 FQGNSA. Trimming removed 5 bases from V and 3 bases from J, with 14 bases in between. The CDR3 DNA follows: TGTGCCAGCAGCCAGGAAGCAGGGAACAATCAGCCCCAGCATTTT. It is translated as CASSQEAGNNQPQHF.

The chain employs TRBV5-4 and TRBJ2-3, with D possibly TRBD1 on 5 matching bases. This CDR3 is built from 16 residues. V lost 4 bases and J lost 3, with 18 bases in between. Germline V gene sequence: CDR1 SGHNT, CDR2 YYREEE (reference sequence). Written as DNA, the CDR3 is TGTGCCAGCAGCACACAGGACAACTCAAGAACAGATACGCAGTATTTT. It specifies CASSTQDNSRTDTQYF.

The V gene is TRBV29-1, the J gene TRBJ2-7, with a tentative D call TRBD2 (6 bases). V lost 0 bases and J lost 3, with 9 bases in between. This CDR3 has 13 amino acids. CDR1 and CDR2 from the germline V gene are SQVTM and ANQGSEA. CDR3 residues: CSVEDLGGYEQYF. The CDR3 nucleotides read TGCAGCGTTGAAGATCTCGGGGGCTACGAGCAGTACTTC.

This chain links TRBV2 with TRBJ2-7; 10 bases are shared with TRBD2. The CDR3 is 16 residues long. Germline V lookup: CDR1 SNHLY, CDR2 FYNNEI. V lost 4 bases and J lost 1; bases outside the gene matches: 7. CDR3 sequence: CASSGNLAGVSYEQYF. The CDR3 coding sequence is TGTGCCAGCAGTGGAAACCTAGCGGGAGTTTCCTACGAGCAGTACTTC.

The rearrangement joins TRBV5-1 to TRBJ2-7; the D is unclear. Germline CDR1 SGHRS, CDR2 YFSETQ. Trimming took 0 bases from V and 3 from J, leaving 7 bases between them. The CDR3 extends over 13 amino acids. CDR3 region: CASSLGSGYEQYF. Written as DNA, the CDR3 is TGCGCCAGCAGCTTGGGTTCGGGCTACGAGCAGTACTTC.

This chain joins TRBV27 and TRBJ2-7; D might be TRBD2 (5 bases). Germline V gene sequence: CDR1 MNHEY, CDR2 SMNVEV (reference sequence). The ends were cut back, 3 bases at V and 0 bases at J, with 6 bases in the middle. The CDR3 contains 13 residues. The CDR3 loop reads CASSFGVSYEQYF. Here the CDR3 DNA reads TGTGCCAGCAGTTTCGGGGTCTCCTACGAGCAGTACTTC.

J is TRBJ1-1 and V is TRBV5-1, with 10 bases identical to TRBD1. Looked up from germline, CDR1 is SGHRS and CDR2 is YFSETQ. The CDR3 is 16 amino acids. V was pared by 2 bases and J by 1 base, with 5 bases of the junction left unmatched. The CDR3 region has the DNA TGCGCCAGCAGCTTCGGGACAGGGGTAGGGAACACTGAAGCTTTCTTT. Its protein product is CASSFGTGVGNTEAFF.

The J gene is TRBJ2-5, the V gene TRBV5-1; D is perhaps TRBD2 (7 bases). Between the trimmed V and J ends, which lost 1 base and 5 bases, there was a span of 12 bases. This CDR3 contains 14 residues. The germline gives CDR1 SGHRS, CDR2 YFSETQ. The CDR3 loop reads CASSLLGGAETQYF. DNA for the CDR3: TGCGCCAGCAGCTTGCTAGGGGGGGCGGAGACCCAGTACTTC.

A remark on this clone: One end of the junction does not line up with germline, which may come from a read error. The chain links TRBV5-4 to TRBJ2-5; 12 nucleotides line up with TRBD2. Germline V gene lookup returns CDR1 SGHNT and CDR2 YYREEE (reference sequence). The CDR3 runs to 13 residues. The CDR3 reads CASSSSRLAGANF. The CDR3 nucleotides are TGTGCCAGCAGCTCATCCCGACTAGCGGGAGCGAACTTC.

The chain uses TRBV19 and TRBJ2-7; 8 bases agree with TRBD1. Germline-derived CDR1 and CDR2 are LNHDA and SQIVND (reference sequence). This CDR3 has 13 residues. The ends lost 9 bases at V and 1 base at J; junction bases unmatched: 5. The CDR3 DNA sequence: TGTGCCAGGACCGGGACAGGTTCCTACGAGCAGTACTTC. It translates to CARTGTGSYEQYF.

The chain joins TRBV12-2 to TRBJ2-2; TRBD2, the table's D call, was not compared with the DNA. TRBV12-2 is a documented pseudogene. This CDR3 region has 17 residues. CDR3 DNA: TGTGCAAGTCGCTGCCCCGGACGGACTGAGAACACCGGGGAGCTGTTTTTT. It encodes CASRCPGRTENTGELFF.